This entry lists 28 T cell receptor beta chains sequenced from one sample in a study of response to subunit inactivated influenza vaccine. A single record per CDR3 protein comes from TCRdb applying MiXCR to the RT-PCR reads. Altogether 500,000 to 700,000 distinct CDR3 sequences are present, roughly 25% being singletons, with the ten largest covering 2.5% to 3%. These sequences were also reported in another study, on T cells expressing NK-cell markers. That source reports: cDNA encoding TCR beta was synthesized via 5'RACE template switching incorporating UMIs.

Here the sequenced sample was CD4+ T cells sorted from PBMCs, taken about 12 days after vaccination. The receptors here all came from a man in his forties or fifties who received an inactivated influenza vaccine.

This clonotype occurred a few times. The chain carries TRBV4-2 and TRBJ2-7; TRBD1 aligns across 8 bases. Trimming at V came to 2 bases and at J to 2 bases, leaving 8 bases not matched to a gene. CDR1 LGHNA and CDR2 YNFKEQ come from the germline V gene. The CDR3 totals 16 residues. The CDR3 region has the DNA TGTGCCAGCAGCCAAAGGGTAACAGGGGGAACCTACGAGCAGTACTTC. Translated, it gives CASSQRVTGGTYEQYF.

This clonotype was observed a few times. The rearrangement uses TRBV28 and TRBJ2-7; 7 bases fit TRBD1. There are 13 residues in the CDR3. V trimming: 8 bases; J trimming: 1 base; junction bases outside the gene matches: 5. Germline values: CDR1 MDHEN, CDR2 SYDVKM. CDR3 amino acids: CASGSGQSYEQYF. The CDR3 DNA sequence: TGTGCCAGCGGATCGGGACAGTCCTACGAGCAGTACTTC.

The chain uses TRBV6-1 and TRBJ2-3, with a possible D match to TRBD1 (6 bases). The CDR3 consists of 12 residues. V was pared by 8 bases and J by 5 bases, with 11 bases between. Germline V gene lookup returns CDR1 MNHNS and CDR2 SASEGT. CDR3 bases: TGTGCCAGCGCCCAGGGGAAAGATACGCAGTATTTT. Translated: CASAQGKDTQYF.

V gene TRBV15 combines with J gene TRBJ1-6; no reliable D call. Germline V gene lookup returns CDR1 LNHNV and CDR2 YYDKDF (reference sequence). V was clipped by 0 bases and J by 9 bases, with 9 bases between them. The CDR3 is 14 amino acids. CDR3 nucleotide sequence: TGTGCCACCAGCAGAGACAGCCTGATTTCACCCCTCCACTTT. Protein product: CATSRDSLISPLHF.

This chain joins TRBV11-1 and TRBJ2-6, with D possibly matching TRBD1 (6 bases). Per the germline V gene, CDR1 is SGHAT and CDR2 is FQDESV (reference sequence). This CDR3 is 18 amino acids long. V was pared by 1 base and J by 0 bases, with 13 bases between. The CDR3 region is CASSLDVGHISGANVLTF. CDR3 nucleotides: TGTGCCAGCAGCTTAGATGTGGGACACATCTCTGGGGCCAACGTCCTGACTTTC.

This clonotype was counted only a few times. The rearrangement joins TRBV28 to TRBJ1-6; D call uncertain. The V and J ends lost 7 bases and 9 bases respectively, with 10 bases between them. There are 12 residues in the CDR3. CDR1 and CDR2 (germline): MDHEN, SYDVKM. The chain's CDR3 is CASTPVGSPLHF. In DNA, the CDR3 is TGTGCCAGCACCCCCGTGGGTTCACCCCTCCACTTT. The variable domain in full, completed from reference TRBV28 and TRBJ1-6, reads DVKVTQSSRYLVKRTGEKVFLECVQDMDHENMFWYRQDPGLGLRLIYFSYDVKMKEKGDIPEGYSVSREKKERFSLILESASTNQTSMYLCASTPVGSPLHFGNGTRLTVT.

V and J are TRBV7-2 and TRBJ1-2; 10 nucleotides align to TRBD1. The CDR3 is 14 amino acids. The germline V gene has CDR1 SGHTA and CDR2 FQGNSA. The V segment lost 6 bases and the J segment 6 bases; nucleotides outside the gene matches: 7. CDR3: CASRLRGQGDGYTF. The CDR3 coding sequence is TGTGCCAGCAGGCTCCGCGGACAGGGGGATGGCTACACCTTC.

V and J are TRBV18 and TRBJ1-4; D is uncertain. Germline loops: CDR1 KGHSH, CDR2 LQKENI. There are 17 residues in the CDR3. Trimming shortened V by 2 bases and J by 0 bases, and 13 bases separated the two germline ends. The CDR3 DNA reads as TGTGCCAGCTCACCAAACCCGGACGGAGCAACTAATGAAAAACTGTTTTTT. Its translation: CASSPNPDGATNEKLFF.

The chain carries TRBV6-2 or TRBV6-3 and TRBJ2-7, with 11 bases fitting TRBD2. V lost 1 base, J lost 3 bases, and 2 bases stayed unmatched. The CDR3 covers 15 residues. Per the germline V gene, CDR1 is MNHEY and CDR2 is SVGEGT. The CDR3 DNA reads as TGTGCCAGCAGTTACTTGGGACTAGCGGACTACGAGCAGTACTTC. Protein: CASSYLGLADYEQYF.

This clonotype turned up a few times. The rearrangement uses TRBV6-5 and TRBJ1-6, with D perhaps matching TRBD1 (6 bases). There are 14 residues in the CDR3. CDR1 MNHEY and CDR2 SVGAGI come from the germline V gene. The V gene lost 2 bases and the J gene lost 8 bases, with 10 bases spanning the gap. Here the CDR3 DNA reads TGTGCCAGCAGTTACCGGGGGCGATATTCACCCCTCCACTTT. It is translated as CASSYRGRYSPLHF.

This clonotype has more than one count but fewer than ten. V and J are TRBV20-1 and TRBJ1-5; TRBD1 might be the D (6 bases). V was cut by 5 bases and J by 5 bases, with 16 bases left in between. CDR1 is DFQATT and CDR2 is SNEGSKA in the germline V gene (reference sequence). The CDR3 extends over 14 amino acids. CDR3 sequence (DNA): TGCAGTGCTGGGACATTTTTATCCCATCAGCCCCAGCATTTT. Translated: CSAGTFLSHQPQHF.

The chain joins TRBV7-9 to TRBJ1-4; D is unclear. CDR1 is SEHNR and CDR2 is FQNEAQ in the germline V gene (reference sequence). V shed 5 bases and J shed 4 bases, with 8 bases lying between them. CDR3 length: 13 residues. The CDR3 region has the DNA TGTGCCAGCAGCCCCCACAATAATGAAAAACTGTTTTTT. Translated: CASSPHNNEKLFF. The variable domain in full, completed from reference TRBV7-9 and TRBJ1-4, reads DTGVSQNPRHKITKRGQNVTFRCDPISEHNRLYWYRQTLGQGPEFLTYFQNEAQLEKSRLLSDRFSAERPKGSFSTLEIQRTEQGDSAMYLCASSPHNNEKLFFGSGTQLSVL.

The CDR3 nucleotides are TGTGCCACCAGCAGAGACGGGCGGGCCTACACAGATACGCAGTATTTT. Encoded protein: CATSRDGRAYTDTQYF. The rearrangement joins TRBV15 to TRBJ2-3, with a tentative D call TRBD2 (5 bases). CDR1 LNHNV and CDR2 YYDKDF come from the germline V gene (reference sequence). V shed 0 bases and J shed 2 bases, with 12 bases lying between them. The CDR3 is 16 residues long.

A note on this clonotype: At one end, the junction sequence differs from germline, possibly due to a read error. Here the CDR3 DNA reads TGCGCCAGCAGCGAAGAGCCAACAGTGAACACTGAAGCTTTCTTT. Its protein product is CASSEEPTVNTEAFF. The V and J genes are TRBV4-1 and TRBJ1-1; D uncertain. The CDR3 is 15 residues long. In germline, CDR1 is MGHRA, CDR2 YSYEKL.

The CDR3 loop is CASSNTLGSYNEQFF. CDR3 nucleotide sequence: TGTGCCAGCAGCAATACCCTTGGAAGCTACAATGAGCAGTTCTTC. This chain joins TRBV28 and TRBJ2-1; D unclear. CDR1 is MDHEN and CDR2 is SYDVKM in the germline V gene. CDR3 length equals 15 residues. The ends were cut back, 6 bases at V and 3 bases at J, with 15 bases in the middle.

The chain joins TRBV2 to TRBJ2-1, with D perhaps matching TRBD2 (6 bases). The CDR3 extends over 19 amino acids. V lost 0 bases, J lost 2 bases, and 20 bases lay in between. Germline V gives CDR1 SNHLY, CDR2 FYNNEI. CDR3 sequence: CASSEALGGTANPYNEQFF. In DNA form, the CDR3 reads TGTGCCAGCAGTGAAGCGCTCGGGGGAACCGCGAATCCCTACAATGAGCAGTTCTTC.

This clonotype was detected a few times. The chain carries TRBV7-2 and TRBJ2-1; possibly TRBD2 for D (5 bases). With 2 bases removed from V and 2 bases from J, the gap between germline ends came to 10 bases. This CDR3 contains 15 residues. The V gene's germline CDR1 is SGHTA and CDR2 FQGNSA. CDR3 amino acids: CASSLYQRPYNEQFF. The DNA of the CDR3 is TGTGCCAGCAGCTTATACCAGCGGCCCTACAATGAGCAGTTCTTC.

Only one count was recorded for this clonotype. The V call is TRBV9, the J call TRBJ2-3, with TRBD2 matching 10 bases. Germline V CDR1 and CDR2: SGDLS, YYNGEE. The CDR3 has 16 amino acids. Trimming cost V 0 bases and J 2 bases; bases outside gene matches: 3. The chain's CDR3 is CASSVVLAGATDTQYF. CDR3 in DNA: TGTGCCAGCAGCGTAGTGCTAGCGGGGGCCACAGATACGCAGTATTTT.

For this clonotype: This may arise from a read error, as a much more abundant clone is one base away. This chain uses TRBV11-2 with TRBJ1-4, with D uncertain. The germline V gene has CDR1 SGHAT and CDR2 FQNNGV. The CDR3 runs 15 residues. The CDR3 protein is CASSLSSGTNENLFF. CDR3 in DNA: TGTGCCAGCAGCTTATCGTCTGGAACTAATGAAAATCTGTTTTTT.

The chain uses TRBV6-5 and TRBJ2-5; D is possibly TRBD1 (6 bases). This CDR3 has 12 amino acids. Trimming left V 6 bases short and J 7 bases short, with 12 bases between. Germline V gene data show CDR1 as MNHEY and CDR2 as SVGAGI. The CDR3 reads CASSPPQGTQYF. The CDR3 coding sequence is TGTGCCAGCAGCCCACCACAGGGGACCCAGTACTTC.

In this sample, this clonotype turned up a few times. This sequence joins TRBV15 and TRBJ2-7; 7 bases align to TRBD1. The germline V gene has CDR1 LNHNV and CDR2 YYDKDF (reference sequence). This CDR3 is 15 amino acids long. J gave up 2 bases and V 5 bases, and 9 bases lay outside the gene matches. CDR3 in amino acids: CATSRGTVVAYEQYF. The CDR3 DNA reads as TGTGCCACCAGCCGAGGGACAGTAGTGGCCTACGAGCAGTACTTC.

The rearrangement joins TRBV7-9 to TRBJ2-1; 8 bases fit TRBD2. Per the germline V gene, CDR1 is SEHNR and CDR2 is FQNEAQ (reference sequence). This CDR3 is built from 15 residues. Trimming removed 3 bases from V and 6 bases from J; junction bases left unmatched: 7. The CDR3: CASSLNSGNLNEQFF. Here the CDR3 DNA reads TGTGCCAGCAGCTTGAATAGCGGGAACCTCAATGAGCAGTTCTTC.

This clonotype was counted ten times or more. The gene calls are TRBV29-1 and TRBJ2-5; D might be TRBD1 (6 bases). Between the trimmed V and J ends, which lost 1 base and 4 bases, there was a span of 13 bases. Germline V gene sequence: CDR1 SQVTM, CDR2 ANQGSEA. This CDR3 spans 14 amino acids. The CDR3 sequence is CSVEGQQGGETQYF. The CDR3 DNA sequence: TGCAGCGTTGAAGGCCAACAGGGTGGAGAGACCCAGTACTTC.

The rearrangement links TRBV12-3 or TRBV12-4 to TRBJ2-2; 7 bases are a match to TRBD2. There are 14 residues in the CDR3. V shed 7 bases and J 5 bases; nucleotides not matched to a gene: 7. In DNA, the CDR3 is TGTGCCAGCACCCCCCCCGGGGGGACCGGGGAGCTGTTTTTT. Translating gives CASTPPGGTGELFF.

This clonotype was seen repeatedly, ten times or more. The genes are TRBV9 and TRBJ2-7, with 10 bases matching TRBD1. The CDR3 contains 15 residues. The trim removed 3 bases at V and 3 bases at J, leaving 6 bases unmatched. Germline assignment: CDR1 SGDLS and CDR2 YYNGEE. The CDR3 nucleotides are TGTGCCAGCAGCGCAAGACAGGGGGCGGTCTACGAGCAGTACTTC. Its translation: CASSARQGAVYEQYF.

This clonotype was seen more than once but under ten times. V is TRBV10-3 and J is TRBJ2-2, with TRBD1 matching over 9 bases. Germline V lookup: CDR1 ENHRY, CDR2 SYGVKD. The CDR3 loop spans 15 amino acids. The V segment lost 5 bases and the J segment 1 base; nucleotides outside the gene matches: 2. The CDR3 nucleotides are TGTGCCATCAGTCCGGGACAGGGGAACACCGGGGAGCTGTTTTTT. This sequence encodes CAISPGQGNTGELFF.

This chain uses TRBV25-1 with TRBJ2-1; 10 nucleotides align to TRBD1. The CDR3 runs 16 residues. Per the germline V gene, CDR1 is MGHDK and CDR2 is SYGVNS. V gave up 4 bases and J gave up 2 bases; unmatched junction bases: 5. CDR3 amino acids: CASSAGGQGAYNEQFF. In DNA form, the CDR3 reads TGTGCCAGCAGTGCGGGAGGACAGGGGGCCTACAATGAGCAGTTCTTC.

The chain recombines TRBV5-1 with TRBJ1-2, with D possibly matching TRBD1 (5 bases). The ends were cut back, 0 bases at V and 5 bases at J, with 11 bases in the middle. The V gene's germline CDR1 is SGHRS and CDR2 YFSETQ. The CDR3 has 14 amino acids. Here the CDR3 reads CASSLAGPSYGYTF. CDR3 nucleotide sequence: TGCGCCAGCAGCTTGGCGGGACCTTCATATGGCTACACCTTC. Drawing the rest from reference TRBV5-1 and TRBJ1-2, the complete variable domain is KAGVTQTPRYLIKTRGQQVTLSCSPISGHRSVSWYQQTPGQGLQFLFEYFSETQRNKGNFPGRFSGRQFSNSRSEMNVSTLELGDSALYLCASSLAGPSYGYTFGSGTRLTVV.